Listed below are T cell receptor beta chains from one sample, sequenced in a study of blood T cell repertoires in COVID-19. The repertoire was sequenced with immunoSEQ multiplex PCR; TCRdb's copy has only in-frame clones and lacks some. This table has 250,000 to 350,000 clones, about 85% appearing once. The material sequenced was PBMCs or T cells enriched from blood (not recorded which). Receptor source: a woman aged 50 to 60 who had recovered from COVID-19. CDR3s include the opening cysteine and the closing phenylalanine or tryptophan. The D gene is left open where the match is weak. The size of a clone is reported for some rows only, either as once, few or many, or as a class for expanded clones.

TRBJ1-2 | TRBV30 | - | TRBD1 | TGTGCCTGGAGTCCAAGGACAGGGGGTGGCTACACCTTC | CAWSPRTGGGYTF
TRBJ1-2 | TRBV5-6 | - | - | TGTGCCAGCAGCTTGCGGAGGGTAAGCTATGGCTACACCTTC | CASSLRRVSYGYTF
TRBJ1-4 | TRBV2 | once | - | TGTGCCAGCAGTTGGGGAGGGGGAGAAGAAAAACTGTTTTTT | CASSWGGGEEKLFF
TRBJ2-7 | TRBV28 | once | TRBD1 | TGTGCCAGCAGCCGGGACAGGAGTTTCCGCGAGCAGTACTTC | CASSRDRSFREQYF
TRBJ1-1 | TRBV5-1 | - | - | TGCGCCAGCAGCTCCCGGGTTGGAGGACCGAACACTGAAGCTTTCTTT | CASSSRVGGPNTEAFF
TRBJ1-4 | TRBV2 | - | TRBD1 | TGTGCCAGCAGTGGGGACAGGTGGTACGAAAAACTGTTTTTT | CASSGDRWYEKLFF
TRBJ1-2 | TRBV30 | once | TRBD1 | TGTGCCTGGAGTCGACAGGGCTATGGCTACACCTTC | CAWSRQGYGYTF
TRBJ2-3 | TRBV29-1 | - | TRBD2 | TGCAGCGTTGAAGATCCGGTCCTAGCGGGAGGGCCGGCAGATACGCAGTATTTT | CSVEDPVLAGGPADTQYF
TRBJ2-2 | TRBV2 | once | TRBD2 | TGTGCCAGCACTAGCGGGATCTATTCCGGGGAGCTGTTTTTT | CASTSGIYSGELFF
TRBJ1-2 | TRBV15 | - | TRBD1 | TGTGCCACCAGGGGGGACAGGGGTATGGGTGGCTACACCTTC | CATRGDRGMGGYTF
TRBJ1-2 | TRBV19 | - | - | TGTGCCAGTAGTATAGCCCGGGACACGAACTATGGCTACACCTTC | CASSIARDTNYGYTF
TRBJ1-2 | TRBV29-1 | - | TRBD1 | TGCAGCGTTGCGACAGGGGGCGCTGATGGCTACACCTTC | CSVATGGADGYTF
TRBJ2-7 | TRBV4-2 | - | - | TGTGCCAGCAGCCAAGGTACGGACAAACCCCTCTACGAGCAGTACTTC | CASSQGTDKPLYEQYF
TRBJ2-1 | TRBV5-1 | - | TRBD1 | TGCGCCAGCAGCTTCGGGACAGGGGTAGACCATGAGCAGTTCTTC | CASSFGTGVDHEQFF
TRBJ1-6 | TRBV5-8 | few | - | TGTGCCAGCAGCTTCCAGGGTGGAGAATATAATTCACCCCTCCACTTT | CASSFQGGEYNSPLHF
TRBJ2-3 | TRBV6-4 | - | - | TGTGCCAGCAGTGAAAAGGGGTCCACAGATACGCAGTATTTT | CASSEKGSTDTQYF
TRBJ2-3 | TRBV9 | - | TRBD1 | TGTGCCAGCAGCGTAGGGGGACAGCGATTAGATACGCAGTATTTT | CASSVGGQRLDTQYF
TRBJ1-6 | TRBV19 | - | - | TGTGCCAGTAGTATCGTGCAGGGCGGTTCACCCCTCCACTTT | CASSIVQGGSPLHF
TRBJ1-4 | TRBV18 | - | - | TGTGCCAGCTCACCACCTAATACGGGGGGCGCAACTAATGAAAAACTGTTTTTT | CASSPPNTGGATNEKLFF
TRBJ1-1 | TRBV4-1 | - | TRBD1 | TGCGCCAGCAGCCTCCGGACAGGGGTCACTGAAGCTTTCTTT | CASSLRTGVTEAFF
TRBJ2-4 | TRBV9 | - | TRBD1 | TGTGCCAGCAGCGTAGCAGGGGGAACCAAAAACATTCAGTACTTC | CASSVAGGTKNIQYF
TRBJ2-7 | TRBV7-2 | - | - | TGTGCCAGCAGCTTATACATCTACGAGCAGTACTTC | CASSLYIYEQYF
TRBJ1-2 | TRBV5-1 | - | - | TGCGCCAGCAGCTTGGCCGGGAACAGTTTCTATGGCTACACCTTC | CASSLAGNSFYGYTF
TRBJ2-1 | TRBV7-3 | - | - | TGTGCCAGCAGCTTAGGGACAAAACGCAATGAGCAGTTCTTC | CASSLGTKRNEQFF
TRBJ2-3 | TRBV7-2 | - | TRBD2 | TGTGCCAGCAACCGGCCGGGGGGGGCCACAGATACGCAGTATTTT | CASNRPGGATDTQYF
TRBJ1-1 | TRBV18 | few | - | TGTGCCAGCTCACAAGGGGTCGGTACTGAAGCTTTCTTT | CASSQGVGTEAFF
TRBJ1-1 | TRBV4-1 | once | - | TGCGCCAGCAGCCAACCGCCGGGGACTGAAGCTTTCTTT | CASSQPPGTEAFF